A selection of T cell receptor beta chains follows, all from one sample in a study of fetal regulatory T cell absence and autoimmunity. The assay was immunoSEQ multiplex PCR, and TCRdb's table has in-frame clones only and misses some. The table has roughly 95,000 clones, 60% to 80% seen once. The sample consisted of pancreas tissue. These receptors originate from a male donor with IPEX syndrome. The CDR3 runs from the conserved cysteine through the conserved F or W. Fields, in order: CDR3 protein, CDR3 DNA, D gene, clone size, V gene, J gene. The D gene is left open where the match is weak. Clone size is not always given. Where it is, it says once, few, many or a class for expanded clones.

CDR3 protein: CASSGTSGGARADTQYF
CDR3 DNA: TGTGCCAGCAGCGGAACTAGCGGGGGGGCCAGGGCAGATACGCAGTATTTT
D gene: TRBD2
clone size: -
V gene: TRBV9
J gene: TRBJ2-3

CDR3 protein: CASSLAGAYNEQFF
CDR3 DNA: TGCGCCAGCAGCTTAGCGGGAGCGTACAATGAGCAGTTCTTC
D gene: TRBD2
clone size: -
V gene: TRBV5-1
J gene: TRBJ2-1

CDR3 protein: CASSLGRMYGYTF
CDR3 DNA: TGTGCCAGCAGCTTGGGTAGGATGTATGGCTACACCTTC
D gene: -
clone size: -
V gene: TRBV5-6
J gene: TRBJ1-2

CDR3 protein: CASSWTSGGGEQFF
CDR3 DNA: TGTGCCAGCAGCTGGACTAGCGGGGGCGGTGAGCAGTTCTTC
D gene: TRBD2
clone size: -
V gene: TRBV14
J gene: TRBJ2-1

CDR3 protein: CASSYITTQETQYF
CDR3 DNA: TGTGCCAGCAGTTACATCACTACCCAAGAGACCCAGTACTTC
D gene: -
clone size: -
V gene: TRBV6-5
J gene: TRBJ2-5

CDR3 protein: CASSEGGLPYEQYF
CDR3 DNA: TGTGCCAGCAGCGAGGGGGGACTCCCCTACGAGCAGTACTTC
D gene: -
clone size: -
V gene: TRBV7-6
J gene: TRBJ2-7

CDR3 protein: CASSQARVFSYEQYF
CDR3 DNA: TGTGCCAGCAGCCAAGCCAGGGTCTTTTCCTACGAGCAGTACTTC
D gene: -
clone size: -
V gene: TRBV4-2
J gene: TRBJ2-7

CDR3 protein: CASSSRTGVDTEAFF
CDR3 DNA: TGCGCCAGCAGCTCCCGGACAGGGGTGGACACTGAAGCTTTCTTT
D gene: TRBD1
clone size: -
V gene: TRBV5-1
J gene: TRBJ1-1

CDR3 protein: CASSQTGGREAFF
CDR3 DNA: TGTGCCAGCAGTCAGACTGGGGGGCGCGAAGCTTTCTTT
D gene: -
clone size: once
V gene: TRBV6-5
J gene: TRBJ1-1

CDR3 protein: CASSPAGTINNEQFF
CDR3 DNA: TGTGCCAGCAGCCCCGCCGGGACTATTAACAATGAGCAGTTCTTC
D gene: TRBD2
clone size: -
V gene: TRBV11-2
J gene: TRBJ2-1

CDR3 protein: CASSLGGSYEQYF
CDR3 DNA: TGTGCCAGCAGTTTAGGCGGGAGCTACGAGCAGTACTTC
D gene: TRBD2
clone size: -
V gene: TRBV27
J gene: TRBJ2-7

CDR3 protein: CASRWTVNTEAFF
CDR3 DNA: TGTGCCAGCAGGTGGACGGTGAACACTGAAGCTTTCTTT
D gene: -
clone size: -
V gene: TRBV2
J gene: TRBJ1-1

CDR3 protein: CAGGWNTGELFF
CDR3 DNA: TGTGCCGGGGGATGGAACACCGGGGAGCTGTTTTTT
D gene: -
clone size: -
V gene: TRBV28
J gene: TRBJ2-2

CDR3 protein: CATNGKRELSYNEQFF
CDR3 DNA: TGTGCCACCAACGGGAAGCGGGAGCTCTCCTACAATGAGCAGTTCTTC
D gene: TRBD2
clone size: -
V gene: TRBV10-3
J gene: TRBJ2-1

CDR3 protein: CASSAGRAGVREQYF
CDR3 DNA: TGTGCCAGCAGCGCGGGTCGAGCGGGAGTACGCGAGCAGTACTTC
D gene: TRBD2
clone size: once
V gene: TRBV5-4
J gene: TRBJ2-7

CDR3 protein: CASGTATYNEQFF
CDR3 DNA: TGCGCCAGCGGGACAGCCACCTACAATGAGCAGTTCTTC
D gene: TRBD1
clone size: -
V gene: TRBV10-2
J gene: TRBJ2-1

CDR3 protein: CATSRDKGAREQYF
CDR3 DNA: TGTGCCACCAGCAGAGATAAGGGGGCGCGCGAGCAGTACTTC
D gene: TRBD1
clone size: -
V gene: TRBV15
J gene: TRBJ2-7

CDR3 protein: CASSPWTSGSNHEQYF
CDR3 DNA: TGTGCCAGCAGCCCCTGGACTAGCGGGAGTAACCACGAGCAGTACTTC
D gene: TRBD2
clone size: -
V gene: TRBV11-2
J gene: TRBJ2-7

CDR3 protein: CASSQDERRAPWRGELFF
CDR3 DNA: TGCGCCAGCAGCCAAGATGAAAGGAGGGCACCATGGCGCGGGGAGCTGTTTTTT
D gene: -
clone size: -
V gene: TRBV4-1
J gene: TRBJ2-2

CDR3 protein: CASSVKGAGYGYTF
CDR3 DNA: TGCGCCAGCAGCGTAAAGGGGGCCGGGTATGGCTACACCTTC
D gene: TRBD1
clone size: -
V gene: TRBV5-1
J gene: TRBJ1-2

CDR3 protein: CASSLPSWGDQPQHF
CDR3 DNA: TGTGCCAGCAGCTTGCCGTCCTGGGGAGATCAGCCCCAGCATTTT
D gene: -
clone size: -
V gene: TRBV5-6
J gene: TRBJ1-5

CDR3 protein: CASSRLVNTEAFF
CDR3 DNA: TGTGCCAGCAGTAGACTGGTCAACACTGAAGCTTTCTTT
D gene: -
clone size: once
V gene: TRBV6-1
J gene: TRBJ1-1

CDR3 protein: CASSFGHGGLYGYTF
CDR3 DNA: TGTGCCAGCAGCTTCGGGCATGGGGGGCTCTATGGCTACACCTTC
D gene: -
clone size: -
V gene: TRBV5-6
J gene: TRBJ1-2

CDR3 protein: CASSERRAGYEQYF
CDR3 DNA: TGTGCCAGCAGTGAAAGGAGGGCTGGCTACGAGCAGTACTTC
D gene: -
clone size: -
V gene: TRBV2
J gene: TRBJ2-7

CDR3 protein: CASSSPRGNTGELFF
CDR3 DNA: TGTGCCAGCAGCTCCCCTCGGGGGAACACCGGGGAGCTGTTTTTT
D gene: -
clone size: few
V gene: TRBV7-9
J gene: TRBJ2-2

CDR3 protein: CASSLVAGGRNEQFF
CDR3 DNA: TGTGCCAGCAGCTTGGTGGCGGGGGGGCGCAATGAGCAGTTCTTC
D gene: TRBD2
clone size: few
V gene: TRBV5-6
J gene: TRBJ2-1

CDR3 protein: CASSWTGDNSPLHF
CDR3 DNA: TGTGCCAGCAGTTGGACAGGGGATAATTCACCCCTCCACTTT
D gene: TRBD1
clone size: -
V gene: TRBV6-5
J gene: TRBJ1-6

CDR3 protein: CASSLGQGRPEAFF
CDR3 DNA: TGTGCCAGCAGCTTAGGACAGGGGAGGCCTGAAGCTTTCTTT
D gene: TRBD1
clone size: -
V gene: TRBV7-6
J gene: TRBJ1-1

CDR3 protein: CASSDRGGELFF
CDR3 DNA: TGTGCCAGTAGCGACAGGGGGGGGGAGCTGTTTTTT
D gene: TRBD1
clone size: -
V gene: TRBV19
J gene: TRBJ2-2

CDR3 protein: CASSRDSVYEQYF
CDR3 DNA: TGTGCCAGCAGCAGGGACAGCGTCTACGAGCAGTACTTC
D gene: TRBD1
clone size: -
V gene: TRBV5-5
J gene: TRBJ2-7